The 24 T cell receptor beta chains reported below all come from one sample, sequenced in a study of blood T cell repertoires in COVID-19. Profiled with immunoSEQ multiplex PCR; TCRdb holds only in-frame clones, not every one. The repertoire holds around 160,000 clones, with roughly nine tenths as singletons. Sequenced input: peripheral blood. These receptors all come from a man in his fifties or sixties with active or convalescent COVID-19.

The chain is built from TRBV4-1 and TRBJ1-2, with D possibly TRBD1 on 6 matching bases. CDR3 length equals 15 residues. The ends were cut back, 1 base at V and 2 bases at J, with 11 bases in the middle. The germline V gene encodes CDR1 MGHRA and CDR2 YSYEKL. The CDR3 loop is CASSQVQRGNYGYTF. The CDR3 nucleotides are TGCGCCAGCAGCCAAGTCCAAAGGGGGAACTATGGCTACACCTTC.

The V gene is TRBV27, the J gene TRBJ2-1; a weak D match, TRBD2 (6 bases). The germline gives CDR1 MNHEY, CDR2 SMNVEV (reference sequence). CDR3 length: 15 residues. V was trimmed by 3 bases and J by 6 bases, leaving 15 bases between them. CDR3 DNA: TGTGCCAGCAGTTTCCGGTCCAGGGAGGTCAATGAGCAGTTCTTC. Its translation: CASSFRSREVNEQFF.

In its sample, this clone was seen once. V and J are TRBV5-4 and TRBJ1-2, with 9 bases aligning to TRBD1. Trimming at V came to 5 bases and at J to 6 bases, leaving 20 bases not matched to a gene. The germline gives CDR1 SGHNT, CDR2 YYREEE (reference sequence). The CDR3 runs to 18 residues. The CDR3 sequence is CASRPPSGQGGRGNGYTF. Here the CDR3 DNA reads TGTGCCAGCAGACCCCCTTCGGGACAGGGTGGAAGAGGAAATGGCTACACCTTC. Using reference TRBV5-4 and TRBJ1-2 for the parts outside the CDR3, the full variable domain is ETGVTQSPTHLIKTRGQQVTLRCSSQSGHNTVSWYQQALGQGPQFIFQYYREEENGRGNFPPRFSGLQFPNYSSELNVNALELDDSALYLCASRPPSGQGGRGNGYTFGSGTRLTVV.

CDR3 sequence: CASSSPPGTAIPSNQPQHF. CDR3 nucleotides: TGTGCCAGTAGTAGTCCTCCCGGGACAGCTATTCCTAGCAATCAGCCCCAGCATTTT. The chain is built from TRBV19 and TRBJ1-5; 7 nucleotides match TRBD1. Unmatched junction bases numbered 15, after V lost 4 bases and J lost 0 bases. The germline V gene encodes CDR1 LNHDA and CDR2 SQIVND (reference sequence). The CDR3 length is 19 residues.

The V and J genes are TRBV20-1 and TRBJ1-3, with D possibly matching TRBD1 (5 bases). Per germline, CDR1 DFQATT and CDR2 SNEGSKA (reference sequence). The CDR3 is made up of 15 amino acids. The ends were cut back, 3 bases at V and 2 bases at J, with 14 bases in the middle. CDR3 DNA sequence: TGCAGTGCTAGTAGCGTCGGGGGAGCTGGAAACACCATATATTTT. As protein: CSASSVGGAGNTIYF.

The chain links TRBV9 to TRBJ1-2; maybe TRBD1 (6 bases). V lost 0 bases, J lost 7 bases, and 19 bases lay in between. Germline CDR1 is SGDLS and CDR2 is YYNGEE. The CDR3 consists of 16 residues. In nucleotides, the CDR3 is TGTGCCAGCAGCGTAGTCCAGTTGGGGGGGGCGCGTGGCTACACCTTC. The encoded protein is CASSVVQLGGARGYTF.

The chain recombines TRBV11-3 with TRBJ2-1; D call uncertain. The germline CDR1 and CDR2 sequences are SGHNT and YENEEA. V was clipped by 0 bases and J by 9 bases, with 9 bases between them. This CDR3 is 13 amino acids long. The DNA of the CDR3 is TGTGCCAGCAGCTTAGATCGAGGTGGTGAGCAGTTCTTC. As protein: CASSLDRGGEQFF.

The CDR3 DNA reads TGTGCCAGTAGTATCCCGGGTCAAACTAATGAAAAACTGTTTTTT. Amino acid sequence: CASSIPGQTNEKLFF. This chain links TRBV19 with TRBJ1-4; the D is unclear. The V gene lost 3 bases and the J gene lost 1 base, with 9 bases spanning the gap. Germline V gene data show CDR1 as LNHDA and CDR2 as SQIVND (reference sequence). The CDR3 covers 15 residues.

V and J are TRBV19 and TRBJ1-6; possibly TRBD1 for D (5 bases). The CDR3 runs 13 residues. Trimming removed 7 bases at V and 9 bases at J, with 13 bases between. Germline V lookup: CDR1 LNHDA, CDR2 SQIVND (reference sequence). As DNA, the CDR3 is TGTGCCAGTAAAAAACAGGATGGTTCACCCCTCCACTTT. Translated, it gives CASKKQDGSPLHF.

The chain recombines TRBV27 with TRBJ1-4; 7 bases agree with TRBD1. CDR1 and CDR2 from the germline V gene are MNHEY and SMNVEV (reference sequence). CDR3 length equals 14 residues. Losses at the gene ends were 6 bases for V and 3 bases for J; bases not matched to a gene: 4. The CDR3 sequence is CASRLQGANEKLFF. As DNA, the CDR3 is TGTGCCAGCAGGCTCCAGGGGGCTAATGAAAAACTGTTTTTT.

The rearrangement uses TRBV10-2 and TRBJ1-2; D may be TRBD1 (5 bases). V lost 8 bases and J 3 bases, leaving 10 bases between the germline ends. The CDR3 is 12 amino acids. Germline CDR1 WSHSY, CDR2 SAAADI. CDR3 sequence: CASAGFDYGYTF. CDR3 DNA sequence: TGCGCCAGCGCAGGGTTTGACTATGGCTACACCTTC.

This clone was seen a few times. The chain employs TRBV10-3 and TRBJ2-1; 10 positions match TRBD2. The germline V gene encodes CDR1 ENHRY and CDR2 SYGVKD. The trim removed 0 bases at V and 0 bases at J, leaving 5 bases unmatched. This CDR3 is 18 amino acids long. CDR3 sequence (DNA): TGTGCCATCAGTGAGTCAGTGGCTAGCGGGGGCTCCTACAATGAGCAGTTCTTC. This encodes CAISESVASGGSYNEQFF.

The J gene is TRBJ2-1, the V gene TRBV6-2 or TRBV6-3; no definite D call. V was trimmed by 2 bases and J by 5 bases, leaving 10 bases between them. CDR1 is MNHEY and CDR2 is SVGEGT in the germline V gene. The CDR3 runs to 14 residues. The CDR3 DNA follows: TGTGCCAGCAGTTACCCCCCTAGAAACAATGAGCAGTTCTTC. Amino acid sequence: CASSYPPRNNEQFF.

At least ten counts were recorded for this clone. The rearrangement uses TRBV15 and TRBJ2-7; perhaps TRBD2 as D (6 bases). The germline V gene has CDR1 LNHNV and CDR2 YYDKDF (reference sequence). Trimming shortened V by 5 bases and J by 4 bases, and 18 bases separated the two germline ends. This CDR3 has 15 amino acids. CDR3 region: CATSWGGSGTYEQYF. The CDR3 DNA sequence: TGTGCCACCAGCTGGGGAGGATCCGGGACTTACGAGCAGTACTTC.

This chain links TRBV5-1 with TRBJ2-1, with 13 bases identical to TRBD2. V lost 2 bases to trimming and J lost 9 bases; unmatched junction nucleotides: 11. Germline values: CDR1 SGHRS, CDR2 YFSETQ. The CDR3 consists of 17 residues. The DNA of the CDR3 is TGCGCCAGCAGCTTTTCTCCCGGGACTAGCGGGATAGTTGAGCAGTTCTTC. It encodes CASSFSPGTSGIVEQFF. The whole variable domain, filled in from reference TRBV5-1 and TRBJ2-1, reads KAGVTQTPRYLIKTRGQQVTLSCSPISGHRSVSWYQQTPGQGLQFLFEYFSETQRNKGNFPGRFSGRQFSNSRSEMNVSTLELGDSALYLCASSFSPGTSGIVEQFFGPGTRLTVL.

This clone was seen a single time. CDR3 residues: CASSAAGGPFNEQFF. Here the CDR3 DNA reads TGTGCCAGCAGCGCAGCGGGGGGGCCTTTCAATGAGCAGTTCTTC. The chain combines TRBV6-5 with TRBJ2-1; TRBD2 matches 10 bases. After removal of 6 bases from V and 6 bases from J, the junction contained 8 bases not matched to a gene. The CDR3 runs 15 residues. Germline assignment: CDR1 MNHEY and CDR2 SVGAGI.

The chain couples TRBV6-5 to TRBJ2-7; the D gene is possibly TRBD1 (5 bases). The V end lost 0 bases, the J end lost 1 base, and 10 bases lay between the germline ends. The length of the CDR3 is 15 residues. Looked up from germline, CDR1 is MNHEY and CDR2 is SVGAGI. CDR3 DNA: TGTGCCAGCAGTTACTCGTGGCAGGGATCCTACGAGCAGTACTTC. Protein: CASSYSWQGSYEQYF.

J is TRBJ1-6 and V is TRBV25-1; tentatively, D is TRBD1 (6 bases). Trimming pared 7 bases from V and 10 bases from J, leaving 14 bases between. The CDR3 is 13 residues long. Germline-derived CDR1 and CDR2 are MGHDK and SYGVNS. The CDR3: CASKGQGWSPLHF. For the CDR3, the DNA is TGTGCCAGCAAGGGGCAGGGGTGGTCACCCCTCCACTTT.

The chain employs TRBV7-2 and TRBJ1-4; 8 bases are shared with TRBD1. V shed 5 bases, J shed 7 bases, and the junction held 6 bases outside the gene matches. The CDR3 spans 14 residues. The germline V gene has CDR1 SGHTA and CDR2 FQGNSA. CDR3 region: CASSRQGAGEKLFF. The CDR3 coding sequence is TGTGCCAGCAGCCGCCAGGGGGCTGGTGAAAAACTGTTTTTT.

The rearrangement uses TRBV29-1 and TRBJ2-1; 8 bases align to TRBD1. Germline-derived CDR1 and CDR2 are SQVTM and ANQGSEA. The CDR3 is 13 amino acids. V was pared by 4 bases and J by 5 bases, with 4 bases of the junction left unmatched. CDR3 bases: TGCAGCGTTGTAACAGGGGGTAACAATGAGCAGTTCTTC. It is translated as CSVVTGGNNEQFF.

This chain joins TRBV19 and TRBJ1-5, with 7 bases identical to TRBD1. Germline values: CDR1 LNHDA, CDR2 SQIVND (reference sequence). After removal of 9 bases from V and 0 bases from J, the junction contained 8 bases not matched to a gene. The CDR3 is 15 residues long. The CDR3 bases are TGTGCCAGCAGCAAGACAGGGATTAGCAATCAGCCCCAGCATTTT. Protein: CASSKTGISNQPQHF.

V gene TRBV6-1 combines with J gene TRBJ2-7; D is ambiguous. The CDR3 runs to 13 residues. CDR1 is MNHNS, CDR2 SASEGT, per germline. The V gene lost 1 base and the J gene lost 2 bases, with 6 bases spanning the gap. The CDR3 DNA is TGTGCCAGCAGTGAAGTGCAGACCTACGAGCAGTACTTC. Its protein is CASSEVQTYEQYF.

This chain links TRBV30 with TRBJ1-2; possible D gene TRBD1, 5 bases. V was cut by 2 bases and J by 8 bases, with 9 bases left in between. Germline values: CDR1 GTSNPN, CDR2 SVGIG (reference sequence). This CDR3 contains 11 residues. In DNA form, the CDR3 reads TGTGCCTGGAGTTCAGGGTCAGGCTACACCTTC. Translated, it gives CAWSSGSGYTF.

J is TRBJ1-2 and V is TRBV19; 8 bases are shared with TRBD1. V shed 5 bases, J shed 4 bases, and the junction held 6 bases outside the gene matches. CDR1 is LNHDA, CDR2 SQIVND, per germline (reference sequence). This CDR3 is built from 14 residues. The CDR3 protein is CASSGTTGGYGYTF. In nucleotides, the CDR3 is TGTGCCAGTAGTGGGACAACAGGGGGCTATGGCTACACCTTC. The variable domain in full, with the rest retrieved from reference TRBV19 and TRBJ1-2, is DGGITQSPKYLFRKEGQNVTLSCEQNLNHDAMYWYRQDPGQGLRLIYYSQIVNDFQKGDIAEGYSVSREKKESFPLTVTSAQKNPTAFYLCASSGTTGGYGYTFGSGTRLTVV.